The entry below gives a single T cell receptor (beta chain) sequence along with its context. This entry belongs to a study of blood T cell repertoires in COVID-19. The CDR3 has 16 residues. With 6 bases clipped from V and 8 bases from J, the junction kept 13 bases outside the gene matches. The germline V gene encodes CDR1 LNHDA and CDR2 SQIVND (reference sequence). Assay used: immunoSEQ multiplex PCR; TCRdb lists only in-frame clones, some missing. The sample contains approximately 94,000 clones, 70% to 90% of which appear only once. The rearrangement uses TRBV19 and TRBJ2-1; TRBD1 matches 10 bases. What was sequenced was peripheral blood. The sequence was collected from a human donor in a cohort sampled during active COVID-19. CDR3 sequence reads: CASRRRTGGMIDEQFF. CDR3 bases: TGTGCCAGTAGAAGGCGGACAGGGGGAATGATCGATGAGCAGTTCTTC.